These T cell receptor beta chains were read from a single sample in a study of primary melanoma T cells and metastatic recurrence. TCRdb keeps only in-frame clones here, not all; method: immunoSEQ multiplex PCR. This table has a few thousand clones, roughly 82% appearing once. Sequencing was performed on melanoma tumor tissue. The receptors derive from a human donor with melanoma. CDR3s include the opening cysteine and the closing phenylalanine or tryptophan. D genes are given only for firm matches. The size of a clone is reported for some rows only, either as once, few or many, or as a class for expanded clones.

V	J	size	D	CDR3	DNA
TRBV4-1	TRBJ2-3	few	TRBD2	CASSPRTSRRTDTQYF	TGCGCCAGCAGCCCCCGGACTAGCCGACGCACAGATACGCAGTATTTT
TRBV11-3	TRBJ2-7	NA	TRBD1	CASSFRDRRYEQYF	TGTGCCAGCAGCTTCCGGGACAGGAGGTACGAGCAGTACTTC
TRBV23-1	TRBJ2-1	NA	NA	CASSFREDNEQFF	TGCGCCAGCAGTTTCAGGGAGGACAATGAGCAGTTCTTC
TRBV12-5	TRBJ1-5	NA	NA	CASSGRAFNQPQHF	TGTGCTAGTTCTGGCAGGGCCTTCAATCAGCCCCAGCATTTT
TRBV5-1	TRBJ1-2	NA	NA	CASSLQPGTSYGYTF	TGCGCCAGCAGCTTGCAGCCCGGGACTAGTTATGGCTACACCTTC
TRBV28	TRBJ1-2	NA	NA	CATTQGHRDYGYTF	TGTGCCACCACCCAGGGGCATAGGGACTATGGCTACACCTTC
TRBV29-1	TRBJ2-5	NA	NA	CSVERVAGETQYF	TGCAGCGTTGAAAGGGTCGCGGGGGAGACCCAGTACTTC
TRBV28	TRBJ1-2	NA	TRBD1	CASKPTGGAYGYTF	TGTGCCAGCAAACCGACAGGGGGCGCCTATGGCTACACCTTC
TRBV11-3	TRBJ2-1	NA	TRBD2	CASSSLAGGYNEQFF	TGTGCCAGCAGCTCCTTAGCGGGGGGCTACAATGAGCAGTTCTTC
TRBV6-8	TRBJ1-2	few	NA	CASSVTASQRKTYGYTF	TGTGCCAGCAGTGTTACGGCCTCACAACGGAAGACCTATGGCTACACCTTC
TRBV14	TRBJ2-7	NA	TRBD2	CASSQTRLAGIYEQYF	TGTGCCAGCAGCCAGACCCGACTAGCGGGGATCTACGAGCAGTACTTC
TRBV6-8	TRBJ1-1	NA	TRBD1	CASSRAQGAQGLDTEAFF	TGTGCCAGCAGTCGAGCACAGGGGGCGCAAGGATTGGACACTGAAGCTTTCTTT
TRBV6-8	TRBJ2-3	NA	TRBD2	CASRAGGTDTQYF	TGTGCCAGCAGGGCCGGGGGGACAGATACGCAGTATTTT
TRBV5-1	TRBJ1-4	NA	NA	CASSRRQDLTNEKLFF	TGCGCCAGCAGCAGAAGACAGGACTTAACTAATGAAAAACTGTTTTTT
TRBV11-1	TRBJ2-5	NA	TRBD2	CASSPRLAGGIQETQYF	TGTGCCAGCAGCCCTCGACTAGCGGGGGGCATCCAAGAGACCCAGTACTTC
TRBV9	TRBJ1-1	NA	NA	CASSLGLTEAFF	TGTGCCAGCAGCCTTGGCCTTACTGAAGCTTTCTTT
TRBV7-8	TRBJ1-2	NA	NA	CASSLEQHYGYTF	TGTGCCAGCAGCTTAGAACAGCACTATGGCTACACCTTC
TRBV7-1	TRBJ1-1	NA	NA	CASSPDLQTGAFF	TGTGCCAGCAGCCCAGACCTTCAAACGGGAGCTTTCTTT
TRBV23-1	TRBJ2-5	NA	NA	CASSQHPPKETQYF	TGCGCCAGCAGTCAACACCCGCCCAAAGAGACCCAGTACTTC
TRBV11-3	TRBJ2-7	NA	TRBD1	CASSHGQAQSYEQYF	TGTGCCAGCAGTCACGGACAGGCCCAATCCTACGAGCAGTACTTC
TRBV5-1	TRBJ1-1	NA	NA	CASSSDPYQNTEAFF	TGCGCCAGCAGCTCTGACCCCTACCAGAACACTGAAGCTTTCTTT
TRBV19	TRBJ2-1	NA	TRBD2	CASSSRGGGQNEQFF	TGTGCCAGTAGTTCCCGGGGGGGAGGTCAAAATGAGCAGTTCTTC
TRBV28	TRBJ1-3	NA	NA	CASRRGSGNTIYF	TGTGCCAGCAGGAGAGGGTCAGGAAACACCATATATTTT
TRBV6-8	TRBJ1-3	NA	NA	CASSFTGHSGNTIYF	TGTGCCAGCAGTTTTACAGGTCACTCTGGAAACACCATATATTTT
TRBV15	TRBJ1-1	NA	TRBD1	CATSGLTGAVNTEAFF	TGTGCCACCAGCGGGCTGACAGGGGCAGTGAACACTGAAGCTTTCTTT
TRBV7-6	TRBJ1-2	NA	NA	CASSATRGDLNGYTF	TGTGCCAGCAGCGCGACCCGGGGGGACCTGAATGGCTACACCTTC
TRBV6-8	TRBJ1-5	NA	NA	CASGFGGGNQPQHF	TGTGCCAGCGGATTCGGCGGTGGGAATCAGCCCCAGCATTTT
TRBV5-1	TRBJ2-5	NA	TRBD2	CASSLETGLAGATGQETQYF	TGCGCCAGCAGCTTGGAAACGGGACTAGCGGGGGCCACAGGGCAAGAGACCCAGTACTTC
TRBV7-8	TRBJ2-1	NA	TRBD2	CASSSSGLAVYNEQFF	TGTGCCAGCAGCTCATCGGGACTAGCGGTTTACAATGAGCAGTTCTTC
TRBV7-1	TRBJ1-4	NA	NA	CASSSPPGGEGKKLFF	TGTGCCAGCAGCTCCCCCCCGGGGGGCGAGGGAAAAAAACTGTTTTTT
TRBV6-8	TRBJ1-2	NA	NA	CASREQQGLVVSYGYTF	TGTGCCAGCAGGGAACAACAGGGACTCGTTGTGTCCTATGGCTACACCTTC
TRBV5-1	TRBJ2-7	once	NA	CASSQGLQWDEQYF	TGCGCCAGCAGCCAAGGACTCCAATGGGACGAGCAGTACTTC
TRBV11-3	TRBJ1-2	NA	NA	CASSLDGGRLFYGYTF	TGTGCCAGCAGCTTAGACGGGGGCAGACTCTTCTATGGCTACACCTTC
TRBV6-8	TRBJ1-6	NA	NA	CASSYTSGSPLHF	TGTGCCAGCAGTTACACGAGTGGGTCGCCCCTCCACTTT
TRBV6-8	TRBJ2-2	NA	NA	CASSYVSNTGELFF	TGTGCCAGCAGTTACGTCAGCAACACCGGGGAGCTGTTTTTT
TRBV19	TRBJ2-5	NA	NA	CASSISWDLAPVPTQYF	TGTGCCAGTAGTATCTCGTGGGACTTAGCCCCTGTACCGACCCAGTACTTC
TRBV11-3	TRBJ1-1	NA	NA	CASSQGRVLNTEAFF	TGTGCCAGCAGCCAGGGAAGAGTCTTGAACACTGAAGCTTTCTTT
TRBV18	TRBJ1-3	NA	NA	CASSPPHTPGNTIYF	TGTGCCAGCTCACCACCACACACTCCTGGAAACACCATATATTTT
TRBV30	TRBJ2-3	NA	TRBD1	CAWSLGQGTDTQYF	TGTGCCTGGAGCCTAGGACAGGGCACAGATACGCAGTATTTT
TRBV28	TRBJ2-3	NA	TRBD2	CASSLGLAGAPGTDTQYF	TGTGCCAGCAGTCTCGGACTAGCGGGGGCCCCTGGCACAGATACGCAGTATTTT
TRBV11-3	TRBJ2-3	once	NA	CASSFEGLYTDTQYF	TGTGCCAGCAGCTTTGAGGGCCTCTACACAGATACGCAGTATTTT
TRBV30	TRBJ1-2	NA	NA	CAWRIGGGYTF	TGTGCCTGGAGAATTGGGGGCGGCTACACCTTC
TRBV28	TRBJ2-7	NA	TRBD2	CASKTGLPGRLAYEQYF	TGTGCCAGCAAAACTGGTCTCCCCGGCCGACTAGCCTACGAGCAGTACTTT
TRBV11-3	TRBJ2-5	NA	NA	CASSRGGAAETQYF	TGTGCCAGCAGCCGAGGGGGGGCGGCAGAGACCCAGTACTTC
TRBV5-1	TRBJ2-7	NA	NA	CASSSNREISYEQYF	TGCGCCAGCAGCTCGAACAGGGAAATAAGCTACGAGCAGTACTTC
TRBV7-1	TRBJ2-1	NA	NA	CASSSVLVGEQFF	TGTGCCAGCAGCTCCGTATTAGTTGGAGAGCAGTTCTTC
TRBV19	TRBJ1-1	hyperexpanded	TRBD1	CASSPRTGMPLGAFF	TGTGCCAGTAGTCCTCGGACAGGGATGCCCCTCGGAGCTTTCTTT
TRBV6-8	TRBJ2-3	NA	NA	CASSYRPTDTQYF	TGTGCCAGCAGTTATCGACCCACAGATACGCAGTATTTT
TRBV11-3	TRBJ2-7	NA	TRBD2	CASSLSGTSLHEQYF	TGTGCCAGCAGCTTATCCGGGACTAGCTTACACGAGCAGTACTTC
TRBV6-8	TRBJ2-1	NA	TRBD2	CASSYRLAGSQALSLRNEQFF	TGTGCCAGCAGTTACCGTCTAGCGGGGAGTCAAGCGCTGAGCCTCCGAAATGAGCAGTTCTTC
TRBV30	TRBJ1-6	NA	NA	CAWSRGISGSPLHF	TGTGCCTGGAGTCGTGGTATTTCGGGCTCACCCCTCCACTTT
TRBV7-5	TRBJ2-3	NA	NA	CASSQGGGTDTQYF	TGTGCCAGCAGCCAAGGAGGGGGCACAGATACGCAGTATTTT
TRBV7-1	TRBJ2-1	NA	TRBD2	CASSTTSGWNEQFF	TGTGCCAGCAGCACGACTAGCGGGTGGAATGAGCAGTTCTTC
TRBV6-8	TRBJ1-2	NA	TRBD1	CASSYGRTGGGYGYTF	TGTGCCAGCAGTTACGGAAGGACAGGGGGCGGCTATGGCTACACCTTC
TRBV23-1	TRBJ1-3	NA	NA	CASSQEREIGAGNTIYF	TGCGCCAGCAGCCAAGAAAGGGAAATTGGAGCTGGAAACACCATATATTTT
TRBV7-4	TRBJ2-1	NA	TRBD1	CASSHYRGNEQFF	TGTGCCAGCAGCCACTACAGGGGTAATGAGCAGTTCTTC
TRBV23-1	TRBJ1-1	NA	NA	CASSQPGTATEAFF	TGCGCCAGCAGCCAGCCTGGGACTGCCACTGAAGCTTTCTTT
TRBV12-5	TRBJ2-3	NA	NA	CASGLVRGVGYTDTQYF	TGTGCTAGTGGTTTGGTAAGGGGGGTCGGGTACACAGATACGCAGTATTTT
TRBV15	TRBJ2-1	NA	TRBD1	CATSRYTGDRSYNEQFF	TGTGCCACCAGCAGATATACAGGGGATCGGTCCTACAATGAGCAGTTCTTC